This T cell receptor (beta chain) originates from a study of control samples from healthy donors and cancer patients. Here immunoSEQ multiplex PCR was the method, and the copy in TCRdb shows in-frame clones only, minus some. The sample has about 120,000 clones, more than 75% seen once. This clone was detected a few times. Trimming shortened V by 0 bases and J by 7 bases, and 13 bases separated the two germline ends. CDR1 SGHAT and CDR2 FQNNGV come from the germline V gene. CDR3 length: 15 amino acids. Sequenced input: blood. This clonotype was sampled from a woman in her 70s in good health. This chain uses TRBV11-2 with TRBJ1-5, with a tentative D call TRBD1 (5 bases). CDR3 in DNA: TGTGCCAGCAGCTTAGACCCGGGGTGGGGGCAGCCCCAGCATTTT. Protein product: CASSLDPGWGQPQHF.